Following are 14 T cell receptor beta chains from one sample sequenced in a study of cytomegalovirus exposure and HLA in healthy donors (dated by TCRdb to the late 2010s). The library was obtained by the immunoSEQ multiplex PCR assay. For the multiplex PCR, a mixture combining 60 forward primers for TCR Vbeta segments and 13 reverse primers for TCR Jbeta segments was used. The source is immuneACCESS, and TCRdb retained only in-frame sequences with V and J called. Part of the clones is not carried over; for the studies checked, unresolved V genes explain less than half of this, and the remainder is unexplained. The sample records about 120,000 clones, about three quarters of which are singletons. The ten largest clones add up to 1.2% of the sample. Sequenced sample: PBMCs. These receptors were taken from a female donor in good health and CMV-seronegative.

The chain employs TRBV11-3 and TRBJ1-5; D possibly corresponds to TRBD1 (6 bases). The CDR3 has 17 amino acids. Between the trimmed V and J ends, which lost 3 bases and 2 bases, there was a span of 17 bases. Germline CDR1 reads SGHNT; CDR2 reads YENEEA. The chain's CDR3 is CASSFDCRGRGNQPQHF. DNA for the CDR3: TGTGCCAGCAGCTTTGACTGCAGGGGAAGGGGCAATCAGCCCCAGCATTTT.

V gene TRBV6-5 combines with J gene TRBJ2-1; 7 bases agree with TRBD2. The CDR3 contains 16 residues. Trimming at V came to 3 bases and at J to 0 bases, leaving 5 bases not matched to a gene. Germline V gene lookup returns CDR1 MNHEY and CDR2 SVGAGI. CDR3 sequence: CASSYTWGGSYNEQFF. CDR3 nucleotide sequence: TGTGCCAGCAGTTATACTTGGGGGGGCTCCTACAATGAGCAGTTCTTC.

The gene calls are TRBV7-8 and TRBJ1-4, with a weak D call TRBD1 (6 bases). V dropped 5 bases and J dropped 8 bases, with 18 bases sitting between them. CDR3 size: 15 residues. Germline V gene sequence: CDR1 SGHVS, CDR2 FQNEAQ. The CDR3 loop reads CASSPQGGMNEKLFF. In DNA, the CDR3 is TGTGCCAGCAGCCCACAGGGCGGAATGAACGAAAAACTGTTTTTT.

This chain connects TRBV6-5 to TRBJ2-7; D is perhaps TRBD1 (5 bases). The CDR3 contains 15 residues. Trimming took 2 bases from V and 0 from J, leaving 11 bases between them. Germline V gives CDR1 MNHEY, CDR2 SVGAGI. The CDR3 DNA sequence: TGTGCCAGCAGTTACCCTAGGGGCGGCTCCTACGAGCAGTACTTC. Its protein product is CASSYPRGGSYEQYF.

This clone was recorded only once. Written as DNA, the CDR3 is TGTGCCAGCAGCGGCCGGGACACCTCCACCGGGGAGCTGTTTTTT. Translation gives CASSGRDTSTGELFF. V and J are TRBV11-2 and TRBJ2-2, with D perhaps matching TRBD1 (6 bases). Deletions cut 5 bases from V and 4 bases from J, with 14 bases between. The CDR3 runs to 15 residues. Germline V gene lookup returns CDR1 SGHAT and CDR2 FQNNGV.

The chain has TRBV19 and TRBJ2-5, with 7 bases aligning to TRBD2. The DNA matches TRBJ2-7 better at its end, which makes the J call doubtful. This CDR3 spans 16 amino acids. Germline CDR1 is LNHDA and CDR2 is SQIVND (reference sequence). The CDR3 nucleotides read TGTGCCAGTAGTACTGCGACTAGCCAAAGCTCCTACGAGCAGTACTTC. Its translation: CASSTATSQSSYEQYF.

This rearrangement joins TRBV29-1 to TRBJ2-3; D is perhaps TRBD2 (5 bases). This CDR3 region has 13 residues. V lost 2 bases to trimming and J lost 6 bases, with 12 bases between them. Germline CDR1 reads SQVTM; CDR2 reads ANQGSEA. The CDR3 nucleotides are TGCAGCGTTGAAATCCCGGGGATGGATACGCAGTATTTT. Its translation is CSVEIPGMDTQYF.

V is TRBV2 and J is TRBJ2-7; 12 nucleotides match TRBD1. The germline V gene has CDR1 SNHLY and CDR2 FYNNEI. V was pared by 5 bases and J by 12 bases, with 17 bases of the junction left unmatched. CDR3 length equals 16 residues. The CDR3 DNA follows: TGTGCCAGCAGTACCGGGACAGGGGGCGACCCCCGGTCCCGGTACTTC. Its protein product is CASSTGTGGDPRSRYF.

The chain employs TRBV19 and TRBJ1-1, with D uncertain. The CDR3 sequence is 13 residues long. Germline loops: CDR1 LNHDA, CDR2 SQIVND (reference sequence). V lost 3 bases and J lost 5, with 10 bases in between. The CDR3 loop is CASSIRGYTEAFF. In DNA form, the CDR3 reads TGTGCCAGTAGTATCAGAGGGTATACTGAAGCTTTCTTT.

The J gene is TRBJ2-2, the V gene TRBV19, with 9 bases identical to TRBD1. CDR1 and CDR2 (germline): LNHDA, SQIVND (reference sequence). CDR3 length equals 14 residues. The ends lost 9 bases at V and 7 bases at J; junction bases unmatched: 9. Here the CDR3 reads CASSGQGIVGELFF. CDR3 DNA sequence: TGTGCCAGCTCCGGACAGGGGATTGTCGGGGAGCTGTTTTTT.

This sequence joins TRBV27 and TRBJ2-1, with a tentative D call TRBD1 (6 bases). V was shortened by 1 base and J by 2 bases, with 9 bases between the two germline ends. This CDR3 has 15 amino acids. The germline CDR1 and CDR2 sequences are MNHEY and SMNVEV (reference sequence). The CDR3 loop is CASSLWDTPYNEQFF. DNA of the CDR3: TGTGCCAGCAGTTTATGGGACACACCCTACAATGAGCAGTTCTTC.

This chain connects TRBV5-5 to TRBJ1-6, with 7 bases matching TRBD1. Germline lookup yields CDR1 SGHKS and CDR2 YYEKEE (reference sequence). J gave up 9 bases and V 4 bases, and 7 bases lay outside the gene matches. This CDR3 comprises 14 residues. For the CDR3, the DNA is TGTGCCAGCAGCCCCCTCAGGGGGAGTTCACCCCTCCACTTT. Its translation: CASSPLRGSSPLHF.

The chain couples TRBV7-9 to TRBJ2-5; 9 nucleotides match TRBD2. This CDR3 spans 14 amino acids. Per the germline V gene, CDR1 is SEHNR and CDR2 is FQNEAQ (reference sequence). The V gene end was trimmed by 5 bases and the J gene end by 5 bases; junction bases not matched to a gene: 6. The CDR3 reads CASSRGLAGETQYF. The CDR3 DNA sequence: TGTGCCAGCAGCCGGGGACTAGCAGGCGAGACCCAGTACTTC. Full variable domain (missing parts from reference TRBV7-9 and TRBJ2-5): DTGVSQNPRHKITKRGQNVTFRCDPISEHNRLYWYRQTLGQGPEFLTYFQNEAQLEKSRLLSDRFSAERPKGSFSTLEIQRTEQGDSAMYLCASSRGLAGETQYFGPGTRLLVL.

This chain links TRBV15 with TRBJ2-3, with a tentative D call TRBD2 (6 bases). V shed 2 bases and J shed 2 bases, with 20 bases lying between them. Germline V gene data show CDR1 as LNHNV and CDR2 as YYDKDF (reference sequence). The CDR3 has 18 residues. The CDR3 DNA is TGTGCCACCAGCAGAAAATTGGGGAGCGGGCTTCCCACAGATACGCAGTATTTT. It encodes CATSRKLGSGLPTDTQYF.